The clone carrying this T cell receptor beta chain was seen many times. Its antigen is not identified. The sample originates from a study of blood T cells in healthy people across ages. Study observations and caveats: Estimates of diversity drawn from one million T cells were considered underestimates. When set beside aged donors, long-lived donors presented more naive CD4+ cells and higher diversity.

Germline V lookup: CDR1 MGHRA, CDR2 YSYEKL. V shed 4 bases, J shed 7 bases, and the junction held 8 bases outside the gene matches. This CDR3 is 15 amino acids long. A sample-barcoded 5' primer and a J-beta primer mix were used in a second PCR of roughly 6 to 11 cycles. TCRdb used MiXCR to reprocess the 5' RACE reads, holding one entry per CDR3 protein. The sample holds under 2 million distinct CDR3 sequences, around 35% seen once. This TCR was recovered from a woman aged 30 to 39 in good health. The V and J genes are TRBV4-1 and TRBJ2-1, with TRBD2 identical over 9 bases. Sample: blood. CDR3 in DNA: TGCGCCAGCAGCCGCCCGGGACTAGCTTTAAATGAGCAGTTCTTC. The encoded protein is CASSRPGLALNEQFF.